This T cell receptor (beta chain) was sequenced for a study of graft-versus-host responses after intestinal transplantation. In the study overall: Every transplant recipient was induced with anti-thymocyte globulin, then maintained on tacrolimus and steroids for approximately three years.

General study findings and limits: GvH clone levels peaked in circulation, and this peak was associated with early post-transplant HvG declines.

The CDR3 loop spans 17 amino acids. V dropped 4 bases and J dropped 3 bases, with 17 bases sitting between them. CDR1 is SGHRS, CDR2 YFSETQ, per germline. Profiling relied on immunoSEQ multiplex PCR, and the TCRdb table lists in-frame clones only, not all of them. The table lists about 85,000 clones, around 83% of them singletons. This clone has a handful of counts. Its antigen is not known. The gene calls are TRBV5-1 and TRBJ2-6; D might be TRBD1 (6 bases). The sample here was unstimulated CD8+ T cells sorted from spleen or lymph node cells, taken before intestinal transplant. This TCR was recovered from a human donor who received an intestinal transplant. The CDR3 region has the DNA TGCGCCAGCAGCCCCAAACCCCCAGGGGATGGGGCCAACGTCCTGACTTTC. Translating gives CASSPKPPGDGANVLTF.